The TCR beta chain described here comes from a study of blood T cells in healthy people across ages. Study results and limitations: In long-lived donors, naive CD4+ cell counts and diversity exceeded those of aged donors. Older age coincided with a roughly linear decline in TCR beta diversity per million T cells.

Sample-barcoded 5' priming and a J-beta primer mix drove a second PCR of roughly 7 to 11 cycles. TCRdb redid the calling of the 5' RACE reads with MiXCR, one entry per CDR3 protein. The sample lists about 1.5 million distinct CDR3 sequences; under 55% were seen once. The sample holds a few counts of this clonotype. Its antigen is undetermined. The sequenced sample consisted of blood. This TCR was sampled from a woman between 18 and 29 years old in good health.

For the CDR3, the DNA is TGTGCCAGCAGCCCCTACAATACCAGGGGCTCAAACACTGAAGCTTTCTTT. Its protein product is CASSPYNTRGSNTEAFF. The V and J genes are TRBV4-2 and TRBJ1-1; perhaps TRBD1 as D (6 bases). Trimming cost V 4 bases and J 2 bases, with 20 bases left between them. The germline gives CDR1 LGHNA, CDR2 YNFKEQ. The CDR3 spans 17 residues.